These 15 T cell receptor beta chains originate from one sample sequenced in a study of T cell repertoires in cytomegalovirus infection (dated by TCRdb to the late 2010s). The sequencing machine was an Illumina HiSeq 1500. TCRdb reprocessed the public reads (quality trimming at Q25 with fastp, clone calling with MiXCR) and kept in-frame beta chains. CDR3 protein duplicates are merged, each entry listing the most common genes and DNA. This sample holds 310,000 or so distinct CDR3 sequences; 9.6% were observed only once. The ten biggest clones cover around 2.4% of the sample. The sequenced material came from PBMCs. The source is a human donor in good health (CMV status not recorded). Some clones in this sample may be carry-over from other donors' samples.

The table lists this clonotype with many counts. The chain carries TRBV27 and TRBJ2-4; 7 bases are a match to TRBD1. V was clipped by 5 bases and J by 1 base; unmatched bases: 14. Germline values: CDR1 MNHEY, CDR2 SMNVEV (reference sequence). The CDR3 covers 18 residues. CDR3 loop: CASSLLGTVTSAKNIQYF. CDR3 nucleotide sequence: TGTGCCAGCAGTCTATTAGGGACAGTGACCTCTGCCAAAAACATTCAGTACTTC.

This clonotype was counted at least ten times. V gene TRBV5-1 combines with J gene TRBJ2-1; 10 bases map to TRBD2. Germline V CDR1 and CDR2: SGHRS, YFSETQ. This CDR3 contains 16 residues. Trimming at V came to 0 bases and at J to 4 bases, leaving 4 bases not matched to a gene. The CDR3 loop reads CASSLAGLASYNEQFF. The CDR3 region has the DNA TGCGCCAGCAGCTTGGCGGGACTAGCGAGTTACAATGAGCAGTTCTTC.

This clonotype was detected only a few times. The rearrangement uses TRBV2 and TRBJ1-2; tentative D call: TRBD1 (5 bases). The length of the CDR3 is 14 residues. Germline CDR1 SNHLY, CDR2 FYNNEI. Trimming stripped 4 bases from V and 4 bases from J, with 13 bases between. CDR3 coding DNA: TGTGCCAGCAGTGCCCGGGGGAGTTTCTATGGCTACACCTTC. Translating it yields CASSARGSFYGYTF.

There are many counts of this clonotype. The chain couples TRBV14 to TRBJ2-2, with 9 bases fitting TRBD1. The trim removed 2 bases at V and 4 bases at J, leaving 2 bases unmatched. The CDR3 loop spans 15 amino acids. Germline CDR1 SGHDN, CDR2 FVKESK. CDR3 sequence (DNA): TGTGCCAGCAGCCAAACAGGGGGCTTCACCGGGGAGCTGTTTTTT. Residues: CASSQTGGFTGELFF.

This clonotype was observed a handful of times. The chain uses TRBV13 and TRBJ2-5, with unresolved D. V was pared by 2 bases and J by 3 bases, with 10 bases between. The CDR3 runs 14 residues. Germline-derived CDR1 and CDR2 are PRHDT and FYEKMQ (reference sequence). In DNA form, the CDR3 reads TGTGCCAGCAGCTTAAGGGAAAGCGAAGAGACCCAGTACTTC. Residues: CASSLRESEETQYF. Full variable domain (missing parts from reference TRBV13 and TRBJ2-5): AAGVIQSPRHLIKEKRETATLKCYPIPRHDTVYWYQQGPGQDPQFLISFYEKMQSDKGSIPDRFSAQQFSDYHSELNMSSLELGDSALYFCASSLRESEETQYFGPGTRLLVL.

This clonotype was counted at least ten times. V and J are TRBV6-2 or TRBV6-3 and TRBJ1-1; maybe TRBD1 (5 bases). Germline-derived CDR1 and CDR2 are MNHEY and SVGEGT. This CDR3 has 13 residues. Trimming cost V 2 bases and J 11 bases, with 15 bases left between them. In nucleotides, the CDR3 is TGTGCCAGCAGTTACGGGCGACAGAATAAGGCTTTCTTT. As protein: CASSYGRQNKAFF.

This clonotype has more than one count but fewer than ten. This sequence joins TRBV19 and TRBJ1-5; TRBD1 is a possible D gene (6 bases). Germline V CDR1 and CDR2: LNHDA, SQIVND (reference sequence). The CDR3 covers 14 residues. V was pared by 10 bases and J by 1 base, with 14 bases between. CDR3 loop: CATAQGTSNQPQHF. CDR3 coding DNA: TGTGCCACGGCACAGGGTACAAGCAATCAGCCCCAGCATTTT.

The J gene is TRBJ2-7, the V gene TRBV28; D remains unclear. The V and J ends lost 5 bases and 0 bases respectively, with 11 bases between them. In germline, CDR1 is MDHEN, CDR2 SYDVKM. This CDR3 is built from 14 residues. Here the CDR3 DNA reads TGTGCCAGCAGTCGGCCGCAAAGCTCCTACGAGCAGTACGTC. Protein product: CASSRPQSSYEQYV.

This clonotype showed up many times. The chain combines TRBV7-9 with TRBJ2-5, with TRBD2 identical over 8 bases. V trimming: 0 bases; J trimming: 3 bases; junction bases outside the gene matches: 3. Germline V CDR1 and CDR2: SEHNR, FQNEAQ (reference sequence). CDR3 length: 15 residues. DNA for the CDR3: TGTGCCAGCAGCTTAGCTTACGGGAGGGAAGAGACCCAGTACTTC. As protein: CASSLAYGREETQYF.

This clonotype was detected only a few times. The genes are TRBV3-1 and TRBJ2-7; D unclear. The CDR3 sequence is 15 residues long. V lost 1 base and J 0 bases, leaving 10 bases between the germline ends. Germline CDR1 LGHDT, CDR2 YNNKEL (reference sequence). The CDR3 sequence is CASSQVGRNSYEQYF. CDR3 sequence (DNA): TGTGCCAGCAGCCAAGTGGGAAGGAACTCCTACGAGCAGTACTTC.

This clonotype showed up many times. The V call is TRBV7-2, the J call TRBJ2-1, with 9 bases matching TRBD2. There are 15 residues in the CDR3. The germline V gene encodes CDR1 SGHTA and CDR2 FQGNSA. V shed 4 bases and J 4 bases; nucleotides not matched to a gene: 5. This CDR3 is CASSSGTSWYNEQFF. The CDR3 DNA sequence: TGTGCCAGCAGCTCCGGGACTAGCTGGTACAATGAGCAGTTCTTC.

This clonotype was counted at least ten times. The V call is TRBV7-8, the J call TRBJ2-4; no clear D gene. V gave up 5 bases and J gave up 3 bases, with 8 bases separating them. The CDR3 spans 13 residues. The germline CDR1 and CDR2 sequences are SGHVS and FQNEAQ. The CDR3 nucleotides read TGTGCCAGCAGCCCAGGAGACAAAAACATTCAGTACTTC. This codes for CASSPGDKNIQYF. The variable domain in full, with the rest retrieved from reference TRBV7-8 and TRBJ2-4, is GAGVSQSPRYKVAKRGQDVALRCDPISGHVSLFWYQQALGQGPEFLTYFQNEAQLDKSGLPSDRFFAERPEGSVSTLKIQRTQQEDSAVYLCASSPGDKNIQYFGAGTRLSVL.

This clonotype was detected only a few times. This chain joins TRBV5-6 and TRBJ2-3; 10 bases match TRBD1. In germline, CDR1 is SGHDT, CDR2 YYEEEE. With V trimmed by 6 bases and J by 4 bases, 8 bases remained unmatched. This CDR3 is built from 15 residues. The CDR3, as DNA: TGTGCCAGCATACGTGACAGGGGGCGGGCAGATACGCAGTATTTT. This encodes CASIRDRGRADTQYF. Supplemented by reference TRBV5-6 and TRBJ2-3, the full variable domain reads DAGVTQSPTHLIKTRGQQVTLRCSPKSGHDTVSWYQQALGQGPQFIFQYYEEEERQRGNFPDRFSGHQFPNYSSELNVNALLLGDSALYLCASIRDRGRADTQYFGPGTRLTVL.

This clonotype was seen many times. The rearrangement joins TRBV10-3 to TRBJ1-1, with D perhaps matching TRBD1 (6 bases). This CDR3 comprises 12 residues. Germline loops: CDR1 ENHRY, CDR2 SYGVKD. The V gene lost 10 bases and the J gene lost 5 bases, with 14 bases spanning the gap. The DNA of the CDR3 is TGTGCCAACTCAAACACAGGGACTGAAGCTTTCTTT. This sequence encodes CANSNTGTEAFF.

This clonotype was seen many times. V gene TRBV29-1 combines with J gene TRBJ2-6, with D perhaps being TRBD1 or TRBD2 (5 bases each). Trimming took 6 bases from V and 0 from J, leaving 15 bases between them. Germline loops: CDR1 SQVTM, CDR2 ANQGSEA. The CDR3 extends over 16 amino acids. The CDR3 loop is CSVSGTLSSGANVLTF. For the CDR3, the DNA is TGCAGCGTCTCCGGGACGCTAAGCTCTGGGGCCAACGTCCTGACTTTC.